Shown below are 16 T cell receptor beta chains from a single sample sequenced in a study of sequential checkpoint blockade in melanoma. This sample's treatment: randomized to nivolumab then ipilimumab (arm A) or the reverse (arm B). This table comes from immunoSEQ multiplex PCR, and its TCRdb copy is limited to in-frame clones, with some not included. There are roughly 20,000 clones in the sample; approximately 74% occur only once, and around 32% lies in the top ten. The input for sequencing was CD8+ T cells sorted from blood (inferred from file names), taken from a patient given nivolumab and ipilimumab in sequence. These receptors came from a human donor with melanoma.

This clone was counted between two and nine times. In nucleotides, the CDR3 is TGCGCCAGCAGCTTGGATCCGGACAGGGTAATTCTCAGCACCGGGGAGCTGTTTTTT. This translates into CASSLDPDRVILSTGELFF. The J gene is TRBJ2-2, the V gene TRBV5-1; 8 bases line up with TRBD1. CDR1 SGHRS and CDR2 YFSETQ come from the germline V gene. Trimming took 0 bases from V and 4 from J; bases not matched to a gene: 14. This CDR3 is 19 amino acids long.

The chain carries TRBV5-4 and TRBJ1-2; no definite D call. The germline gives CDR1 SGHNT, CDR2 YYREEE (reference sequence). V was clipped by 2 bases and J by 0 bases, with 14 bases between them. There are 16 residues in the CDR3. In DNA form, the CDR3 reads TGTGCCAGCAGCTTCCCCCCCGAGTTGGCTAACTATGGCTACACCTTC. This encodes CASSFPPELANYGYTF.

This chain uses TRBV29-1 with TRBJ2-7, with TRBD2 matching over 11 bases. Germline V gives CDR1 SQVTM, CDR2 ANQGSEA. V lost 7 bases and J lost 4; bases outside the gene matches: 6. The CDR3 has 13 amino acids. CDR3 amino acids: CSGSSGRSYEQYF. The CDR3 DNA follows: TGCAGCGGGTCTAGCGGGAGGTCTTACGAGCAGTACTTC.

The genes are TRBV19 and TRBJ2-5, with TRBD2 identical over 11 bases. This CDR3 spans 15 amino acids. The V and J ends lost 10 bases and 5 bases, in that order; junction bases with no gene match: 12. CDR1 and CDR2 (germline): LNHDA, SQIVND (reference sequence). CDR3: CATSETSGVWETQYF. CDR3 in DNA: TGTGCCACCTCCGAGACTAGCGGGGTATGGGAGACCCAGTACTTC.

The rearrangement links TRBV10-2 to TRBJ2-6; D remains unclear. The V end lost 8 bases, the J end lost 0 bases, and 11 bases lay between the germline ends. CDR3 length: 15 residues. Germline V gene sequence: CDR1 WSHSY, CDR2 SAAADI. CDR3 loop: CASGLSLSGANVLTF. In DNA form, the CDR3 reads TGCGCCAGCGGTCTATCTCTCTCTGGGGCCAACGTCCTGACTTTC.

CDR3 nucleotides: TGTGCCAGCACCCCTAATGAGGCGGCCGAGCAGTACTTC. It encodes CASTPNEAAEQYF. This chain links TRBV6-5 with TRBJ2-7; D gene unclear. The CDR3 runs to 13 residues. V lost 7 bases and J lost 6, with 16 bases in between. CDR1 and CDR2 (germline): MNHEY, SVGAGI.

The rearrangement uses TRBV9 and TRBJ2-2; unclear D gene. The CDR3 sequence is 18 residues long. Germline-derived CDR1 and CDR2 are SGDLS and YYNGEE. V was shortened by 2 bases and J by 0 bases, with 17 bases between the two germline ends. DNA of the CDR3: TGTGCCAGCAGCGTTCCGCAGAGTGGAGCATCGAACACCGGGGAGCTGTTTTTT. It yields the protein CASSVPQSGASNTGELFF.

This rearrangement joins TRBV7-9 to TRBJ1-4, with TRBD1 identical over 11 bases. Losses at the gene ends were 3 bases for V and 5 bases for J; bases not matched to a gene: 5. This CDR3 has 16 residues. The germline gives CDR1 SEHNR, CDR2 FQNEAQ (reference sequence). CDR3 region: CASSFWDRGGNEKLFF. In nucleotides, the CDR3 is TGTGCCAGCAGCTTTTGGGACAGGGGGGGGAATGAAAAACTGTTTTTT.

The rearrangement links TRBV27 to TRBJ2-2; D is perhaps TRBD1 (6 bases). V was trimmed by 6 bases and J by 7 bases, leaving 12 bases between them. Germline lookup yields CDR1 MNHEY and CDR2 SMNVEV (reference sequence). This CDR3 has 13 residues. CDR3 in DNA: TGTGCCAGCAGAAGTAAGGGGGTCGGGGAGCTGTTTTTT. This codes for CASRSKGVGELFF.

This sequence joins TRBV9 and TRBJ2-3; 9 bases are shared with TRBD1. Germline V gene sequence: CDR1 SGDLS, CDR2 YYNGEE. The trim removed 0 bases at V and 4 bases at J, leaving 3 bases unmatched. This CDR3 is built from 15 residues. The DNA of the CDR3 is TGTGCCAGCAGCGTAGGTGGGACAGGGTCAGATACGCAGTATTTT. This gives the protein CASSVGGTGSDTQYF.

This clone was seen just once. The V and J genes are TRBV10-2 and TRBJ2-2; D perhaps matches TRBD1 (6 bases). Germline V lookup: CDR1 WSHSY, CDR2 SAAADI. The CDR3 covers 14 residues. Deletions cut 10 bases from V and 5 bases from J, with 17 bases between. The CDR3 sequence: CATALQGLTGELFF. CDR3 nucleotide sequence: TGCGCCACAGCCCTTCAGGGGCTGACCGGGGAGCTGTTTTTT.

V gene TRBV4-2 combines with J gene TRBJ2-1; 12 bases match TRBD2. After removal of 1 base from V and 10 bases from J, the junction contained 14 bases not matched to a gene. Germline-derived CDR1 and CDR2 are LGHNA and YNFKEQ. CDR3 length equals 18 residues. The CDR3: CASSQAEVLTSGGLEQFF. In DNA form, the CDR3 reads TGTGCCAGCAGCCAAGCGGAAGTCTTGACTAGCGGGGGCTTGGAGCAGTTCTTC.

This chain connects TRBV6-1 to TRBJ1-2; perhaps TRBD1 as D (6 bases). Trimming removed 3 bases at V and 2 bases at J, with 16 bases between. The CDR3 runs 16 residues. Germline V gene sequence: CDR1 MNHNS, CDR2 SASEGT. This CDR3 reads CASSEDLQGANYGYTF. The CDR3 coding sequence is TGTGCCAGCAGTGAGGATTTACAGGGCGCGAACTATGGCTACACCTTC.

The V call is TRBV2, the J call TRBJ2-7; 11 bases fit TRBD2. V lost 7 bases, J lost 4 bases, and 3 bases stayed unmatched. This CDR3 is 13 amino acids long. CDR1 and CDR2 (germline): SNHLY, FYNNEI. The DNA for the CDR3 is TGTGCCAGCATAGGACTAGCGGGTTACGAGCAGTACTTC. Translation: CASIGLAGYEQYF. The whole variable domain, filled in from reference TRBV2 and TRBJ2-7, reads EPEVTQTPSHQVTQMGQEVILRCVPISNHLYFYWYRQILGQKVEFLVSFYNNEISEKSEIFDDQFSVERPDGSNFTLKIRSTKLEDSAMYFCASIGLAGYEQYFGPGTRLTVT.

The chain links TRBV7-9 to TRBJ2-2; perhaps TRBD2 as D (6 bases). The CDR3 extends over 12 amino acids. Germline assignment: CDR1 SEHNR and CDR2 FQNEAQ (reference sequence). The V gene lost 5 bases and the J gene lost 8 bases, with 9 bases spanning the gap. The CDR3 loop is CASSKLAGELFF. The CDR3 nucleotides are TGTGCCAGCAGCAAACTAGCAGGGGAGCTGTTTTTT.

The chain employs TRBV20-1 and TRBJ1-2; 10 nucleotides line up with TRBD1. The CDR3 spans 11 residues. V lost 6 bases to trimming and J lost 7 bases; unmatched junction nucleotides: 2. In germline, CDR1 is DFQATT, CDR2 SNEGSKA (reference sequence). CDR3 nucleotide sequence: TGCAGTGCAGGGACAGGGGTTGGCTACACCTTC. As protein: CSAGTGVGYTF.